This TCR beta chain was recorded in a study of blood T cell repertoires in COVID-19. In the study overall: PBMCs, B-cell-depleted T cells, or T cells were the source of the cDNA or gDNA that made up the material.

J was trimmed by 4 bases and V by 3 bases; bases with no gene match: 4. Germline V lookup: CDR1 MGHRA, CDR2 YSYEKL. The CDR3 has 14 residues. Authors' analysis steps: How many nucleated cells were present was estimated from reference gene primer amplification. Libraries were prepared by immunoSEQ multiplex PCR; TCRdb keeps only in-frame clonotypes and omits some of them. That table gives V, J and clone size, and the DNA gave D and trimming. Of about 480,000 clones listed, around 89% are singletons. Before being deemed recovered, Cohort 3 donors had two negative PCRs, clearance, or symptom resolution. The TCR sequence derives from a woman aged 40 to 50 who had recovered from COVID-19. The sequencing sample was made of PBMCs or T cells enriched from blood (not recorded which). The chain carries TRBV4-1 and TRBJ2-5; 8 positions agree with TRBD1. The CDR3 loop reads CASSHGQGGETQYF. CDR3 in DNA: TGCGCCAGCAGCCATGGACAGGGAGGAGAGACCCAGTACTTC.